This T cell receptor beta chain was obtained from a study of blood T cell repertoires in COVID-19. Turning to the study itself: Both acute and convalescent COVID-19 samples were obtained from the United States, Italy and Spain.

This CDR3 has 15 amino acids. The ends lost 5 bases at V and 2 bases at J; junction bases unmatched: 7. Germline-derived CDR1 and CDR2 are MNHNY and SVGAGI (reference sequence). Per the original data handling: Researchers report that nucleated cell counts were estimated from reference gene primer amplification. Some clones are missing from TCRdb's copy, which holds only in-frame ones; the method was immunoSEQ multiplex PCR. Clonal size and the V and J genes are those of that table, whereas D and trimming came from the DNA. The sample has roughly 300,000 clones, 87% seen once. This clonotype originated in a woman in her forties or fifties who had recovered from COVID-19. This rearrangement joins TRBV6-6 to TRBJ2-7; TRBD1 matches at 9 bases. Material for sequencing was peripheral blood. CDR3 loop: CASSRGQGMAYEQYF. CDR3 sequence (DNA): TGTGCCAGCAGTCGGGGACAGGGAATGGCCTACGAGCAGTACTTC.